This paragraph covers one TCR beta chain sequence. This sample is drawn from a study of blood T cell repertoires in COVID-19. As for the study in general: The samples span acute and convalescent COVID-19 from the United States, Italy and Spain. The analysed material was cDNA or gDNA that came from T cells, B-cell-depleted T cells, or PBMCs.

CDR1 SQVTM and CDR2 ANQGSEA come from the germline V gene. The CDR3 is 15 residues long. J gave up 6 bases and V 7 bases, and 15 bases lay outside the gene matches. Profiling relied on immunoSEQ multiplex PCR, and the TCRdb table lists in-frame clones only, not all of them. The sample has 200,000 or so clones, approximately 83% seen once. The gene calls are TRBV29-1 and TRBJ2-1; 7 bases are shared with TRBD1. Input material: peripheral blood. This clonotype was sampled from a human donor with active or convalescent COVID-19. The donor label of this sample is uncertain. As DNA, the CDR3 is TGCAGCGCCGAGTCACAGGGGATTCCCCTCAATGAGCAGTTCTTC. Translating it yields CSAESQGIPLNEQFF.